The entry below describes one T cell receptor (beta chain). The repertoire was sequenced with immunoSEQ multiplex PCR; TCRdb's copy has only in-frame clones and lacks some. The sample records fewer than 600,000 clones, about 88% being singletons. The data are from a study of Ad26.COV2.S vaccination and SARS-CoV-2 variants. Study-level information: Sample donor was a member of the COV1001 Ad26.COV2.S trial arm.

The V gene's germline CDR1 is SEHNR and CDR2 FQNEAQ (reference sequence). There are 16 residues in the CDR3. V lost 5 bases and J lost 5, with 18 bases in between. This sample's treatment: over 15 received Ad26.COV2.S at low or high dose, single or two shots; 5 received placebo; per-sample allocation not given. Vaccine and placebo recipients were sampled on day 63 after the first injection. The V call is TRBV7-9, the J call TRBJ1-4; D may be TRBD1 (6 bases). The sequenced sample was peripheral blood, obtained in a trial of Ad26.COV2.S vaccine versus placebo. This receptor was taken from a person between 18 and 65 years old who received the Ad26.COV2.S COVID-19 vaccine or a placebo. In DNA, the CDR3 is TGTGCCAGCAGCCACAATCTCCAGGGGACAAATGAAAAACTGTTTTTT. This codes for CASSHNLQGTNEKLFF.